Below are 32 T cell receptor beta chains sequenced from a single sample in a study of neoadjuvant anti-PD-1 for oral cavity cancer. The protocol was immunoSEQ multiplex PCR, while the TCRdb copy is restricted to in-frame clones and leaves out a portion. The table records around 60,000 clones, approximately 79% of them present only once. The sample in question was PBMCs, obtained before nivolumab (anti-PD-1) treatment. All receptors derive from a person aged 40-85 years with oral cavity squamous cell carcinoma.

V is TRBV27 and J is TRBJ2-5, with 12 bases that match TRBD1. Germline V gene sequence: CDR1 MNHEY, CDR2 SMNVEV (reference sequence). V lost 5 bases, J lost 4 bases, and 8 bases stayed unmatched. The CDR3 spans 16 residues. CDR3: CASSPRGTGGRETQYF. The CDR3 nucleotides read TGTGCCAGCAGTCCTAGGGGGACAGGGGGCAGAGAGACCCAGTACTTC.

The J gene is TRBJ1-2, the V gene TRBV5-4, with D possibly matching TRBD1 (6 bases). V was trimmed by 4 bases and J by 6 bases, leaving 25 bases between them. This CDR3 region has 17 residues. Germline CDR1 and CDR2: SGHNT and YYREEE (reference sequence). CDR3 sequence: CASSRDTQGYLEDGYTF. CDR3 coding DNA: TGTGCCAGCAGCCGTGACACACAGGGATATCTGGAGGATGGCTACACCTTC.

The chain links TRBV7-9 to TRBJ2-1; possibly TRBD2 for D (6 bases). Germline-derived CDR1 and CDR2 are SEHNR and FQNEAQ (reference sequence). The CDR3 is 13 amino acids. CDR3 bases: TGTGCAAAGGAGGGAAAGAGTTACAATGAGCAGTTCTTC. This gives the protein CAKEGKSYNEQFF.

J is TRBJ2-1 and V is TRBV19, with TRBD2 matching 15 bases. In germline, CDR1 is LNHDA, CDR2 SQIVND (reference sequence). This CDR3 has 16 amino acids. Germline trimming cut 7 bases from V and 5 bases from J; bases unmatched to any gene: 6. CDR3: CASMGLAGGANNEQFF. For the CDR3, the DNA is TGTGCCAGTATGGGACTAGCGGGAGGAGCCAACAATGAGCAGTTCTTC.

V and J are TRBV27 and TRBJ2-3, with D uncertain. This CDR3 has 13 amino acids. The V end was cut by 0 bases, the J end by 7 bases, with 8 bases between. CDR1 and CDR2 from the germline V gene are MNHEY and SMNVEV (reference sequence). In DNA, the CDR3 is TGTGCCAGCAGTTTATCGCAGTTAAATACGCAGTATTTT. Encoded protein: CASSLSQLNTQYF.

This CDR3 reads CASSRTGGNTEAFF. CDR3 in DNA: TGCGCCAGCAGCAGGACAGGGGGGAACACTGAAGCTTTCTTT. The chain joins TRBV5-1 to TRBJ1-1; 10 bases match TRBD1. V was pared by 4 bases and J by 1 base, with 1 base of the junction left unmatched. The CDR3 extends over 14 amino acids. Germline lookup yields CDR1 SGHRS and CDR2 YFSETQ.

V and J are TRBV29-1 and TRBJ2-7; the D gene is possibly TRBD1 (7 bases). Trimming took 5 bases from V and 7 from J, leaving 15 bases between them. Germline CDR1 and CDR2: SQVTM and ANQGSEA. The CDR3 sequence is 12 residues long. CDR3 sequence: CSVLQGRWEQYF. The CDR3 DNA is TGCAGCGTTCTACAGGGGAGGTGGGAGCAGTACTTC.

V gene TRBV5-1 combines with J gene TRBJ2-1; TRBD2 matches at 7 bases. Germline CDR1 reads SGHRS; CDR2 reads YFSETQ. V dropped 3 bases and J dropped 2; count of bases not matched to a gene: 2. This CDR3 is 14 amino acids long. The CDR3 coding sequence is TGCGCCAGCAGCTGGGAGGGCCCCTACAATGAGCAGTTCTTC. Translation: CASSWEGPYNEQFF.

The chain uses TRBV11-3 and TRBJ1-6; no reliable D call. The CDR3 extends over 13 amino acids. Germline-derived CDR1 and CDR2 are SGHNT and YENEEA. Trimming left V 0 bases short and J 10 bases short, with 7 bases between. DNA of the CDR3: TGTGCCAGCAGCTTAGATCCTGGGTCACCCCTCCACTTT. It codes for CASSLDPGSPLHF.

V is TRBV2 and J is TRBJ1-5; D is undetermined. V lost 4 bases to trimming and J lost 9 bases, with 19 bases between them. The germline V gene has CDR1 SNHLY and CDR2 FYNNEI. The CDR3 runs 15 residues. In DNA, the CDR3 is TGTGCCAGCAGTGCGGCGGGAGACTTATGGGCGCCCCAGCATTTT. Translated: CASSAAGDLWAPQHF.

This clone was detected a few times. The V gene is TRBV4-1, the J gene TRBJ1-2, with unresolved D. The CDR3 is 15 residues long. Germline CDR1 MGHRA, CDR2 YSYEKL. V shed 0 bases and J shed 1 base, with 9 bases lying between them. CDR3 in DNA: TGCGCCAGCAGCCAAGATCGCACAGATAACTATGGCTACACCTTC. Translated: CASSQDRTDNYGYTF.

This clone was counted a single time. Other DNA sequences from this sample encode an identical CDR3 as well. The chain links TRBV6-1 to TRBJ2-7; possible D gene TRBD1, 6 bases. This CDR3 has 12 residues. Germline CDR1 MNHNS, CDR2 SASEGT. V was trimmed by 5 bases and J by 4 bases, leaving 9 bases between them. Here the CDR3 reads CASSRQGYEQYF. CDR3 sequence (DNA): TGTGCCAGCAGTCGGCAGGGGTACGAGCAGTACTTC.

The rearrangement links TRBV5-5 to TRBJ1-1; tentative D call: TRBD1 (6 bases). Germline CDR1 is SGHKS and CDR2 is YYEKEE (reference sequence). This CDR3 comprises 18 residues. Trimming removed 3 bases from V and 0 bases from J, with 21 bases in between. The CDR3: CASSSPLGTRGMNTEAFF. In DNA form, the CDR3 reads TGTGCCAGCAGCTCCCCATTGGGGACCAGGGGAATGAACACTGAAGCTTTCTTT.

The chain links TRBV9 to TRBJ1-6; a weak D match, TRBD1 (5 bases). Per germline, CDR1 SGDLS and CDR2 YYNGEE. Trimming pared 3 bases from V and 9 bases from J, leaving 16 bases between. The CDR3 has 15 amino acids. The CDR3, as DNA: TGTGCCAGCAGCGCGGACACCTTAGGAAGTTCACCCCTCCACTTT. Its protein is CASSADTLGSSPLHF. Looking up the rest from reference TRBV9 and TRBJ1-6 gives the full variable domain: DSGVTQTPKHLITATGQRVTLRCSPRSGDLSVYWYQQSLDQGLQFLIQYYNGEERAKGNILERFSAQQFPDLHSELNLSSLELGDSALYFCASSADTLGSSPLHFGNGTRLTVT.

The CDR3 loop is CATSPTYNEQFF. Here the CDR3 DNA reads TGTGCCACCAGTCCTACCTACAATGAGCAGTTCTTC. V gene TRBV15 combines with J gene TRBJ2-1; D not certain. From germline, CDR1 is LNHNV and CDR2 YYDKDF (reference sequence). CDR3 length: 12 amino acids. With 6 bases removed from V and 2 bases from J, the gap between germline ends came to 5 bases.

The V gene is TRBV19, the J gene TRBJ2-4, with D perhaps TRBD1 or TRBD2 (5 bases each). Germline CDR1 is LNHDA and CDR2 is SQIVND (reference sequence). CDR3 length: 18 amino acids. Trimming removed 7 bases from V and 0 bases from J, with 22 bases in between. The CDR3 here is CASMEQKGRSLAKNIQYF. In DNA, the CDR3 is TGTGCCAGTATGGAACAGAAGGGACGGAGTCTAGCCAAAAACATTCAGTACTTC.

CDR3 coding DNA: TGTGCCAGCAGCCAAGATACGGGGGCAGGAGATACGCAGTATTTT. Translated, it gives CASSQDTGAGDTQYF. The genes are TRBV4-2 and TRBJ2-3; D possibly uses TRBD1 or TRBD2 (6 bases each). Germline-derived CDR1 and CDR2 are LGHNA and YNFKEQ. V gave up 0 bases and J gave up 5 bases, with 12 bases separating them. CDR3 length: 15 amino acids.

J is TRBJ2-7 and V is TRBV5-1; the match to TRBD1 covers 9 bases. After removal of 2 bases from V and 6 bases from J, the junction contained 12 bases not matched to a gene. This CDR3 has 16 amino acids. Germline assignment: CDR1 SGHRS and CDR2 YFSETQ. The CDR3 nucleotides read TGCGCCAGCAGCTTACTAGGTCCCGGGACAGGGAGCGAGCAGTACTTC. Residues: CASSLLGPGTGSEQYF.

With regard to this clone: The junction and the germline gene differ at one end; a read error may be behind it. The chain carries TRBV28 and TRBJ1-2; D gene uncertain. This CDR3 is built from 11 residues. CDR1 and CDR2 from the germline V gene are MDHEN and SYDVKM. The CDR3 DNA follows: TGTGCCAGCAGTTTAGGGCTCCGATGGGCCTTC. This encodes CASSLGLRWAF.

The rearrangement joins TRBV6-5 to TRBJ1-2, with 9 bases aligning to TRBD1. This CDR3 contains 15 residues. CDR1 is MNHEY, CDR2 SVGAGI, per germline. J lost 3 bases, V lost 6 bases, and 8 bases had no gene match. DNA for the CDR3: TGTGCCAGCAGCCTACAGGGGGCGCGGGACTATGGCTACACCTTC. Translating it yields CASSLQGARDYGYTF.

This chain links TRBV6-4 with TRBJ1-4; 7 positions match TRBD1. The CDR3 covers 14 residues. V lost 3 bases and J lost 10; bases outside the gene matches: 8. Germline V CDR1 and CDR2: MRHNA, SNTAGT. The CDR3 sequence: CASSEQGIGGKLFF. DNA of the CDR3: TGTGCCAGCAGTGAACAGGGGATAGGGGGAAAACTGTTTTTT.

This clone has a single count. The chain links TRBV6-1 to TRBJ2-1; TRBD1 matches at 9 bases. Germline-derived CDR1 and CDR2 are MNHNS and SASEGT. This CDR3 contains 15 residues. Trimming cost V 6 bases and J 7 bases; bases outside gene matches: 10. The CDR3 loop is CASSAGTGILNEQFF. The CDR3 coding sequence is TGTGCCAGCAGCGCCGGGACAGGGATACTGAATGAGCAGTTCTTC.

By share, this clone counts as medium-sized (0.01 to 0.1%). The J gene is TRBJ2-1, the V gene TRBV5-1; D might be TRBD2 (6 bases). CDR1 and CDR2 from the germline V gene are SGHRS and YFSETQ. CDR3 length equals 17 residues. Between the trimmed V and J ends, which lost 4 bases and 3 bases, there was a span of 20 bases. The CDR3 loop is CASSRGITQSRYNEQFF. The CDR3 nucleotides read TGCGCCAGCAGCCGGGGGATCACCCAATCTCGCTACAATGAGCAGTTCTTC.

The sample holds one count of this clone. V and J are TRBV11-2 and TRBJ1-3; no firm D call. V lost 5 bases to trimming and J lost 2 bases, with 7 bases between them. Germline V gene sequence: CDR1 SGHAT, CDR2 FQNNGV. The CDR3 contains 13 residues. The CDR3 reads CASSLQTGNTIYF. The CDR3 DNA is TGTGCCAGCAGCCTACAGACTGGAAACACCATATATTTT.

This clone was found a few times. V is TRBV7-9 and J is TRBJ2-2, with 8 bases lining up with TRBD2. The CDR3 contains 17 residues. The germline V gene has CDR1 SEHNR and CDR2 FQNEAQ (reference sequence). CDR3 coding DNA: TGTTCATCCCTGTGGGAGCGGGGGACCTCGAACACCGGGGAGCTGTTTTTT. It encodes CSSLWERGTSNTGELFF. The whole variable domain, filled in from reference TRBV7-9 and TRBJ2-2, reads DTGVSQNPRHKITKRGQNVTFRCDPISEHNRLYWYRQTLGQGPEFLTYFQNEAQLEKSRLLSDRFSAERPKGSFSTLEIQRTEQGDSAMYLCSSLWERGTSNTGELFFGEGSRLTVL.

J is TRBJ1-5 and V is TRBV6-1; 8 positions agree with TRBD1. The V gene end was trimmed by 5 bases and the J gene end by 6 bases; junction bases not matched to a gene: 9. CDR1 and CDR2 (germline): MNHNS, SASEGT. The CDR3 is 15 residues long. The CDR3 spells CASSQKRTGTQPQHF. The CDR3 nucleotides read TGTGCCAGCAGTCAAAAGAGGACAGGGACTCAGCCCCAGCATTTT.

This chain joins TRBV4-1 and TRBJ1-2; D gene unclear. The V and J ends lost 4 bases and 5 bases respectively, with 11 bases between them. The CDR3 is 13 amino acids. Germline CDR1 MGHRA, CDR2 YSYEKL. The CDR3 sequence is CASSPGPAYGYTF. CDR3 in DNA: TGCGCCAGCAGCCCCGGTCCGGCTTATGGCTACACCTTC.

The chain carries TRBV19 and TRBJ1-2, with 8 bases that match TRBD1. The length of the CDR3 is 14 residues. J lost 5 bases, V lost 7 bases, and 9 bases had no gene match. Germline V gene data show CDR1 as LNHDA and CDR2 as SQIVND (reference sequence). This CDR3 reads CASTWGQAVYGYTF. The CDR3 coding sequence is TGTGCCAGTACCTGGGGACAGGCGGTTTATGGCTACACCTTC.

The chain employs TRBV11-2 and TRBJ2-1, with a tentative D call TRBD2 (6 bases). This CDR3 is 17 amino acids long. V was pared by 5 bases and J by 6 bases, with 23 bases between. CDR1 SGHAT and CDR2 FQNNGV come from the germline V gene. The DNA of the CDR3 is TGTGCCAGCAGCCCCCGGACGGAGTCCACGCGGGGCAATGAGCAGTTCTTC. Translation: CASSPRTESTRGNEQFF. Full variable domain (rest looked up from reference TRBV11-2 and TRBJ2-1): EAGVAQSPRYKIIEKRQSVAFWCNPISGHATLYWYQQILGQGPKLLIQFQNNGVVDDSQLPKDRFSAERLKGVDSTLKIQPAKLEDSAVYLCASSPRTESTRGNEQFFGPGTRLTVL.

The CDR3 region is CASSHPSGQGFNEQYF. The CDR3 nucleotides are TGCGCCAGCAGCCATCCTTCGGGACAGGGTTTTAACGAGCAGTACTTC. J is TRBJ2-7 and V is TRBV4-1; 9 bases line up with TRBD1. The CDR3 totals 16 residues. The trim removed 3 bases at V and 5 bases at J, leaving 11 bases unmatched. Germline V lookup: CDR1 MGHRA, CDR2 YSYEKL.

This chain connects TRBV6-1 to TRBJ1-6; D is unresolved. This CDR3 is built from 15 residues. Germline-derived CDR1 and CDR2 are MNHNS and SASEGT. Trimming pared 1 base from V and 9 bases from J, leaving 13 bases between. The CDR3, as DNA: TGTGCCAGCAGTGAAGAAGGTAGTTTCGGTTCACCCCTCCACTTT. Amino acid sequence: CASSEEGSFGSPLHF.

The CDR3 DNA is TGTGCCAGTAACTCGGGAGCGGGGGGGCCAGATACGCAGTATTTT. It translates to CASNSGAGGPDTQYF. The rearrangement links TRBV19 to TRBJ2-3; the match to TRBD2 covers 10 bases. V trimming: 7 bases; J trimming: 4 bases; junction bases outside the gene matches: 8. Germline V gives CDR1 LNHDA, CDR2 SQIVND (reference sequence). The CDR3 is 15 residues long.